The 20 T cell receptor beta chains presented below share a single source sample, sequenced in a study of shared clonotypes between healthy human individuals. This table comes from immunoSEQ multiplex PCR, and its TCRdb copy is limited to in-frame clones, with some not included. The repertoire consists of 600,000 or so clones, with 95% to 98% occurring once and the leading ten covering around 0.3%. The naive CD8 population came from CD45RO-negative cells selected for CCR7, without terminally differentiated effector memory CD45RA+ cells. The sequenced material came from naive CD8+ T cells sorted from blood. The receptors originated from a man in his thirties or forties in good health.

DNA of the CDR3: TGTGCCAGCAGCTTATCCTTAACGGGGACCCCTGAAGCTTTCTTT. Protein product: CASSLSLTGTPEAFF. The rearrangement links TRBV11-2 to TRBJ1-1; perhaps TRBD1 as D (5 bases). The germline gives CDR1 SGHAT, CDR2 FQNNGV. The CDR3 sequence is 15 residues long. Trimming took off 2 bases at V and 6 bases at J, with 16 bases between the two ends.

The CDR3 loop is CAWSGQGASILGYNEQFF. The CDR3 bases are TGTGCCTGGAGTGGACAGGGGGCAAGTATCCTCGGGTACAATGAGCAGTTCTTC. The V gene is TRBV30, the J gene TRBJ2-1; 10 bases line up with TRBD1. This CDR3 spans 18 amino acids. V lost 1 base, J lost 4 bases, and 13 bases stayed unmatched. Germline CDR1 is GTSNPN and CDR2 is SVGIG (reference sequence). Full variable domain (rest looked up from reference TRBV30 and TRBJ2-1): SQTIHQWPATLVQPVGSPLSLECTVEGTSNPNLYWYRQAAGRGLQLLFYSVGIGQISSEVPQNLSASRPQDRQFILSSKKLLLSDSGFYLCAWSGQGASILGYNEQFFGPGTRLTVL.

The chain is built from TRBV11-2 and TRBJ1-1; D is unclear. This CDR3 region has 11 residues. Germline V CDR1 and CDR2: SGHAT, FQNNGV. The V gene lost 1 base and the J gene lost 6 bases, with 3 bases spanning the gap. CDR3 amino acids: CASSLAPEAFF. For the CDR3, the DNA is TGTGCCAGCAGCTTAGCCCCTGAAGCTTTCTTT.

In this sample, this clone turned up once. This chain's CDR3 is CASSSFSGNTIYF. CDR3 nucleotide sequence: TGTGCCAGCAGCTCCTTCTCCGGAAACACCATATATTTT. The chain couples TRBV7-9 to TRBJ1-3; D is unclear. Germline CDR1 reads SEHNR; CDR2 reads FQNEAQ (reference sequence). V dropped 4 bases and J dropped 4 bases, with 8 bases sitting between them. This CDR3 spans 13 amino acids. Variable domain in full (rest from reference TRBV7-9 and TRBJ1-3): DTGVSQNPRHKITKRGQNVTFRCDPISEHNRLYWYRQTLGQGPEFLTYFQNEAQLEKSRLLSDRFSAERPKGSFSTLEIQRTEQGDSAMYLCASSSFSGNTIYFGEGSWLTVV.

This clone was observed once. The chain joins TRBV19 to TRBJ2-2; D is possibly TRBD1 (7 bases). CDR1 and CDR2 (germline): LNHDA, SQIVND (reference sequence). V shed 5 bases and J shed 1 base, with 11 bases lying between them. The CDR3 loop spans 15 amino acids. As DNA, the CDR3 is TGTGCCAGTAGTGGAGGGACAGTGAACACCGGGGAGCTGTTTTTT. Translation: CASSGGTVNTGELFF.

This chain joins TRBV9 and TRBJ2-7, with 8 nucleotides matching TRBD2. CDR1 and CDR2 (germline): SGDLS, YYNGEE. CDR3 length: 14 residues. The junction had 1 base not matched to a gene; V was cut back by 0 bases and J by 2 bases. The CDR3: CASSVASGPYEQYF. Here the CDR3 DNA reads TGTGCCAGCAGCGTAGCTAGCGGGCCCTACGAGCAGTACTTC.

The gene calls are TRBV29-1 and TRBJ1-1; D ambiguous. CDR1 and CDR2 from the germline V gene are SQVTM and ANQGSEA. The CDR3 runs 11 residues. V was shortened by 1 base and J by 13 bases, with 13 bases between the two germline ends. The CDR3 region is CSVEVRPPDFF. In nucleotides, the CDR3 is TGCAGCGTTGAAGTTCGGCCCCCTGATTTCTTT.

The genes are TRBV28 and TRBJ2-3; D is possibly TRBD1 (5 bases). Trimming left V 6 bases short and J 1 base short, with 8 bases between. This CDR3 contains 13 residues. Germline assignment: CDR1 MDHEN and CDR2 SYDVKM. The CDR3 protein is CASRGHGTDTQYF. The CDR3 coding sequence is TGTGCCAGCAGGGGGCATGGCACAGATACGCAGTATTTT.

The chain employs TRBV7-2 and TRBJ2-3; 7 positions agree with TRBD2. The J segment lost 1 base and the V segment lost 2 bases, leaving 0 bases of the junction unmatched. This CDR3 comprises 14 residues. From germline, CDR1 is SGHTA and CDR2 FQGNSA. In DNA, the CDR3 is TGTGCCAGCAGCTTACGGGAGGGCACAGATACGCAGTATTTT. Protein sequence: CASSLREGTDTQYF.

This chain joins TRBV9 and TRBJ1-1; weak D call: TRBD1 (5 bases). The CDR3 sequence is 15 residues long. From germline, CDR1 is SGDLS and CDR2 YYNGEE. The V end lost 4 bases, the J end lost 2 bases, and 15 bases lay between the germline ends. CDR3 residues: CASSLRGVGNTEAFF. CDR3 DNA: TGTGCCAGCAGCCTCAGAGGGGTTGGAAACACTGAAGCTTTCTTT.

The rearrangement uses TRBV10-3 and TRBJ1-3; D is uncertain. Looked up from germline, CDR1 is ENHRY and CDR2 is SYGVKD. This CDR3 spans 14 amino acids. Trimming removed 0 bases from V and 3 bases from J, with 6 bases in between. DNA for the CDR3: TGTGCCATCAGTGAGTCACGGGATGGAAACACCATATATTTT. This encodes CAISESRDGNTIYF.

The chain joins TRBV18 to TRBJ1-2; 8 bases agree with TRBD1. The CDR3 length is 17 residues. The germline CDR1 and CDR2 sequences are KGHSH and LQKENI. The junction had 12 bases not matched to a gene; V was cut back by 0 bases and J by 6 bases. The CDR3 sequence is CASSPPWVEDRADGYTF. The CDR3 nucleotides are TGTGCCAGCTCACCACCGTGGGTGGAGGACAGGGCGGATGGCTACACCTTC.

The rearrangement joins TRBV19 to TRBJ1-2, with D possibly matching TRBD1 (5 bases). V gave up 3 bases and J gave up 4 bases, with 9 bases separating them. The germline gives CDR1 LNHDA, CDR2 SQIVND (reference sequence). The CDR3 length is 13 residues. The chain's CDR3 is CASSMAGGYGYTF. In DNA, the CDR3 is TGTGCCAGTAGTATGGCTGGGGGCTATGGCTACACCTTC. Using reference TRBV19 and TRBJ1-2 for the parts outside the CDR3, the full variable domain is DGGITQSPKYLFRKEGQNVTLSCEQNLNHDAMYWYRQDPGQGLRLIYYSQIVNDFQKGDIAEGYSVSREKKESFPLTVTSAQKNPTAFYLCASSMAGGYGYTFGSGTRLTVV.

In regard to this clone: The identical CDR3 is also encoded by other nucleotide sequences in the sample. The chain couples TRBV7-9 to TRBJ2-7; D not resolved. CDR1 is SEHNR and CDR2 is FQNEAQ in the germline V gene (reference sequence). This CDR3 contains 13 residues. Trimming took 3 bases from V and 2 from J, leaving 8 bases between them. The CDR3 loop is CASSLAPTYEQYF. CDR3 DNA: TGTGCCAGCAGCTTGGCACCGACCTACGAGCAGTACTTC.

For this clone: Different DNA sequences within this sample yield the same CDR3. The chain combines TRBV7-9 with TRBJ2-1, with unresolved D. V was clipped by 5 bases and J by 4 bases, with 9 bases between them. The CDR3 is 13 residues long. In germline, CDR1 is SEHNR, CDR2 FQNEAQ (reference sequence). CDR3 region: CASSPTGYNEQFF. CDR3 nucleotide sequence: TGTGCCAGCAGCCCGACTGGATACAATGAGCAGTTCTTC.

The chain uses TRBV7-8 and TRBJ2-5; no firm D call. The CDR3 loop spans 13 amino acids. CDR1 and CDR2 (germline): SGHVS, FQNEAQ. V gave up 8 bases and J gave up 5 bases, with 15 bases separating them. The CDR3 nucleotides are TGTGCCAGCGGTCGGATATTCGAGGAGACCCAGTACTTC. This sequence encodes CASGRIFEETQYF. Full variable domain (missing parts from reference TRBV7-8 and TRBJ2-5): GAGVSQSPRYKVAKRGQDVALRCDPISGHVSLFWYQQALGQGPEFLTYFQNEAQLDKSGLPSDRFFAERPEGSVSTLKIQRTQQEDSAVYLCASGRIFEETQYFGPGTRLLVL.

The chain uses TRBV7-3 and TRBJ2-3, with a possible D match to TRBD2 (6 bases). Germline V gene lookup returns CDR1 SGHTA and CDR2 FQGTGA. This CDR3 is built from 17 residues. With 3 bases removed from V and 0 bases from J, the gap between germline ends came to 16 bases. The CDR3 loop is CASSLGVSGYSTDTQYF. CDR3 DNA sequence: TGTGCCAGCAGCTTGGGCGTTAGCGGATACAGCACAGATACGCAGTATTTT.

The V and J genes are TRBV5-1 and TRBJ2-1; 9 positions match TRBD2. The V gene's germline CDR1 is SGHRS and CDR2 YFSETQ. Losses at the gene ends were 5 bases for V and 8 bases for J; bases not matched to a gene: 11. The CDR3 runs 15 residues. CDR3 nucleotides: TGCGCCAGCAGGCCCGGGACTAGCACGTTACATGAGCAGTTCTTC. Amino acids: CASRPGTSTLHEQFF.

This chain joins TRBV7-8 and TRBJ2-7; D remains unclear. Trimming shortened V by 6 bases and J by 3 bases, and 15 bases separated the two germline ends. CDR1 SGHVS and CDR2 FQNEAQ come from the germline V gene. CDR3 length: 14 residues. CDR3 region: CASSWGRAGYEQYF. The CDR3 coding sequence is TGTGCCAGCAGTTGGGGAAGGGCAGGCTACGAGCAGTACTTC.

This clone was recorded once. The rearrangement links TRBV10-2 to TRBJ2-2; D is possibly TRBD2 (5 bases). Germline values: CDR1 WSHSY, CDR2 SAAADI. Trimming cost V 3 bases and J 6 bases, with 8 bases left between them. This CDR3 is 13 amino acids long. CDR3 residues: CASSEWGAGELFF. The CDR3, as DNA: TGCGCCAGCAGTGAATGGGGAGCCGGGGAGCTGTTTTTT.